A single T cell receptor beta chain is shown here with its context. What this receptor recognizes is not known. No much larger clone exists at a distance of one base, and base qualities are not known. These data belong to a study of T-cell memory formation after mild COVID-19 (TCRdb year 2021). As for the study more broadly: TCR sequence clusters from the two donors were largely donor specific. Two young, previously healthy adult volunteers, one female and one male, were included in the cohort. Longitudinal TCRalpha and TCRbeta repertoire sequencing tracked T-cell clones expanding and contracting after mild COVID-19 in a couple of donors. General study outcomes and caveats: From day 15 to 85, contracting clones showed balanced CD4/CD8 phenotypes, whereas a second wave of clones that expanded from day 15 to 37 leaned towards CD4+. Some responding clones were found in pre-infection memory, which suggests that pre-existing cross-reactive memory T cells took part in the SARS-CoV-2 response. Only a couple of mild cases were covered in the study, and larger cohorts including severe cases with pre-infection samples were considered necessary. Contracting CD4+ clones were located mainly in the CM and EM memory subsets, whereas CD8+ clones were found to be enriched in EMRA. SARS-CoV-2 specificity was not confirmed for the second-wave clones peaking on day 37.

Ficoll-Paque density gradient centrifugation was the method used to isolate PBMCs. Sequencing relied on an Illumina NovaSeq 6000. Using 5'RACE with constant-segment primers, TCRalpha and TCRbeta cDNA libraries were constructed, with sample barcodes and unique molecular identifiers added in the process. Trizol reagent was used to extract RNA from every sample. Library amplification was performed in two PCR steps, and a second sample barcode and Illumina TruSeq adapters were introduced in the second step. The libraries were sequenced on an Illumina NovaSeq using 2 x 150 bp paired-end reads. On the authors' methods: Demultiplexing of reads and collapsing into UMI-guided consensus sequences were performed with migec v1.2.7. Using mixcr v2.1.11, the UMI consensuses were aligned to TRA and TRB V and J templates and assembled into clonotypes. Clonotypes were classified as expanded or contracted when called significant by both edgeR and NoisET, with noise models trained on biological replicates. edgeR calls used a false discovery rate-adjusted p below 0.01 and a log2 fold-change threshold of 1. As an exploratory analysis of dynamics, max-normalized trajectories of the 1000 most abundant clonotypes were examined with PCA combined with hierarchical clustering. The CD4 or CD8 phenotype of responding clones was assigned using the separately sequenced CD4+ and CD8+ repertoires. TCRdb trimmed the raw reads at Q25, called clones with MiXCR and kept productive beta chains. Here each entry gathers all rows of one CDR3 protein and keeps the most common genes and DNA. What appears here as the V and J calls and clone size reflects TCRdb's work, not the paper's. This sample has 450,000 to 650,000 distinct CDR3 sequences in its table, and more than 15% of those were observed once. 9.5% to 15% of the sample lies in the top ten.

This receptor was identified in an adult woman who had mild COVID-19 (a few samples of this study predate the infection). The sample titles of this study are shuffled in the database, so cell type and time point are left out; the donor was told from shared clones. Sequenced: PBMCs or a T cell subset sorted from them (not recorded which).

The CDR3 in this case is CAWKLDSKPYNEQFF. The DNA is TGTGCCTGGAAATTAGACAGCAAACCTTACAATGAGCAGTTCTTC. The V and J genes are TRBV30 and TRBJ2-1; TRBD1 might be the D gene, on 5 matching bases. V gives up 4 bases and J gives up 4 bases, and the segment between their germline ends measures 17 bases. CDR1 and CDR2, per the germline V gene (reference sequence), are GTSNPN and SVGIG. Its CDR3 holds 15 amino acids, cysteine through phenylalanine. Only the CDR3 DNA stays, 45 bases, in frame from base 1.